Shown below are 18 T cell receptor beta chains from a single sample sequenced in a study of CD8+CD57+ T cells in acquired aplastic anemia. For CDR3 and TCR beta VDJ profiling, genomic DNA was the template used. TCRdb independently ran MiXCR on the reads; one entry per CDR3 protein. The sample has 180,000 or so distinct CDR3 sequences; less than 55% are singletons. Input material: sorted CD4+, CD8+, or CD8+CD57+ T cells (not recorded which) from PBMCs. These receptors originate from a human donor in good health.

The V call is TRBV7-9, the J call TRBJ1-4; D ambiguous. Germline lookup yields CDR1 SEHNR and CDR2 FQNEAQ (reference sequence). Trimming removed 2 bases from V and 8 bases from J, with 9 bases in between. The CDR3 runs to 13 residues. The CDR3 bases are TGTGCCAGCAGCTTAATAACCCGAGAAAAACTGTTTTTT. Translation gives CASSLITREKLFF.

V and J are TRBV7-9 and TRBJ2-7; perhaps TRBD2 as D (6 bases). The CDR3 totals 14 residues. CDR1 and CDR2 from the germline V gene are SEHNR and FQNEAQ (reference sequence). V was shortened by 4 bases and J by 1 base, with 11 bases between the two germline ends. The CDR3 spells CASSSMGGSYEQYF. The CDR3, as DNA: TGTGCCAGCAGCTCAATGGGGGGATCCTACGAGCAGTACTTC.

The V and J genes are TRBV20-1 and TRBJ1-5; tentative D call: TRBD1 (5 bases). Trimming took 4 bases from V and 3 from J, leaving 13 bases between them. CDR3 length equals 14 residues. CDR1 and CDR2 (germline): DFQATT, SNEGSKA (reference sequence). Here the CDR3 DNA reads TGCAGTGCTACCCCGAAGGGGTACAATCAGCCCCAGCATTTT. This codes for CSATPKGYNQPQHF.

At least ten counts were recorded for this clonotype. This chain joins TRBV9 and TRBJ2-1; 10 bases are shared with TRBD2. Trimming took 3 bases from V and 4 from J; bases not matched to a gene: 1. There are 14 residues in the CDR3. Looked up from germline, CDR1 is SGDLS and CDR2 is YYNGEE. The CDR3: CASSAGLAYNEQFF. CDR3 DNA sequence: TGTGCCAGCAGCGCGGGACTAGCGTACAATGAGCAGTTCTTC.

V gene TRBV2 combines with J gene TRBJ2-7; 8 bases map to TRBD2. J lost 7 bases, V lost 2 bases, and 7 bases had no gene match. The CDR3 totals 14 residues. Germline loops: CDR1 SNHLY, CDR2 FYNNEI. CDR3 protein: CASSERGIAGEQYF. The CDR3 DNA is TGTGCCAGCAGTGAACGGGGCATAGCGGGAGAGCAGTACTTC.

This clonotype showed up many times. The rearrangement links TRBV25-1 to TRBJ2-2; 8 nucleotides agree with TRBD1. With V trimmed by 4 bases and J by 3 bases, 7 bases remained unmatched. This CDR3 region has 16 residues. The germline gives CDR1 MGHDK, CDR2 SYGVNS. The chain's CDR3 is CASSGNRGLDTGELFF. CDR3 coding DNA: TGTGCCAGCAGTGGTAACAGGGGGTTGGACACCGGGGAGCTGTTTTTT. The full variable domain, its missing parts supplied by reference TRBV25-1 and TRBJ2-2, is EADIYQTPRYLVIGTGKKITLECSQTMGHDKMYWYQQDPGMELHLIHYSYGVNSTEKGDLSSESTVSRIRTEHFPLTLESARPSHTSQYLCASSGNRGLDTGELFFGEGSRLTVL.

This clonotype was seen repeatedly, ten times or more. This sequence joins TRBV6-1 and TRBJ2-3, with 9 bases lining up with TRBD2. Trimming cost V 6 bases and J 3 bases; bases outside gene matches: 7. CDR3 length equals 15 residues. Germline lookup yields CDR1 MNHNS and CDR2 SASEGT. The CDR3 DNA sequence: TGTGCCAGCAGCATTAGCGGGAGTAGGACAGATACGCAGTATTTT. This gives the protein CASSISGSRTDTQYF.

This clonotype was detected many times. The rearrangement joins TRBV6-1 to TRBJ2-7; 9 nucleotides agree with TRBD1. CDR3 length: 15 amino acids. Germline V CDR1 and CDR2: MNHNS, SASEGT. The V segment lost 8 bases and the J segment 1 base; nucleotides outside the gene matches: 9. CDR3 bases: TGTGCCAGCCAAGACAGGGGGTTAGGTTCCTACGAGCAGTACTTC. It yields the protein CASQDRGLGSYEQYF.

This clonotype was seen a single time. The chain joins TRBV20-1 to TRBJ1-2; 7 positions match TRBD1. The CDR3 has 12 residues. In germline, CDR1 is DFQATT, CDR2 SNEGSKA (reference sequence). V trimming: 5 bases; J trimming: 4 bases; junction bases outside the gene matches: 4. DNA for the CDR3: TGCAGTGCTTTACAGGGGACCTATGGCTACACCTTC. As protein: CSALQGTYGYTF.

This clonotype was seen more than once but under ten times. The gene calls are TRBV10-3 and TRBJ2-1; 7 bases align to TRBD2. This CDR3 is built from 13 residues. Germline-derived CDR1 and CDR2 are ENHRY and SYGVKD. V trimming: 4 bases; J trimming: 5 bases; junction bases outside the gene matches: 2. The CDR3 loop is CAISGLADNEQFF. As DNA, the CDR3 is TGTGCCATCAGTGGACTAGCCGACAATGAGCAGTTCTTC.

This clonotype was seen many times. The genes are TRBV7-9 and TRBJ1-4, with D unclear. The CDR3 consists of 12 residues. Germline CDR1 SEHNR, CDR2 FQNEAQ (reference sequence). The germline V and J ends were trimmed by 1 base and 7 bases, with 4 bases remaining between them. CDR3 loop: CASSLDFEKLFF. Here the CDR3 DNA reads TGTGCCAGCAGCTTAGACTTTGAAAAACTGTTTTTT.

The V call is TRBV7-6, the J call TRBJ1-5, with D tentatively TRBD1 (6 bases). CDR1 is SGHVS and CDR2 is FNYEAQ in the germline V gene. V lost 1 base and J lost 6, with 13 bases in between. The CDR3 length is 15 residues. Written as DNA, the CDR3 is TGTGCCAGCAGCTTAGGGTCAGGGGTCGGTCAGCCCCAGCATTTT. This codes for CASSLGSGVGQPQHF.

This clonotype has at least ten counts. The CDR3 is CSARDPAVKTQYF. CDR3 DNA sequence: TGCAGTGCTAGAGATCCCGCCGTAAAGACCCAGTACTTC. V is TRBV20-1 and J is TRBJ2-5; D unresolved. The CDR3 has 13 amino acids. Germline CDR1 and CDR2: DFQATT and SNEGSKA (reference sequence). V dropped 0 bases and J dropped 6 bases, with 11 bases sitting between them.

With regard to this clonotype: A much larger clone differs by one base, so this may be a read error. J is TRBJ1-1 and V is TRBV6-1; D remains ambiguous. V lost 3 bases and J lost 0, with 8 bases in between. CDR1 and CDR2 from the germline V gene are MNHNS and SASEGT. The length of the CDR3 is 14 residues. As DNA, the CDR3 is TGTGCCAGCAGTGACCGGGCCCTGAACACTGAAGCTTTCTTT. Its translation is CASSDRALNTEAFF.

The genes are TRBV11-2 and TRBJ2-2; no definite D call. Trimming removed 4 bases from V and 6 bases from J, with 12 bases in between. CDR1 is SGHAT, CDR2 FQNNGV, per germline. This CDR3 is 14 amino acids long. CDR3: CASSSRFSSGELFF. CDR3 nucleotides: TGTGCCAGCAGCTCCAGATTCAGTTCCGGGGAGCTGTTTTTT.

This clonotype turned up a few times. The chain joins TRBV2 to TRBJ1-1; D may be TRBD1 (5 bases). The CDR3 totals 12 residues. V lost 3 bases to trimming and J lost 5 bases, with 7 bases between them. Germline assignment: CDR1 SNHLY and CDR2 FYNNEI. The CDR3 DNA reads as TGTGCCAGCAGTGATCCAGGGACTGAAGCTTTCTTT. It codes for CASSDPGTEAFF.

This clonotype was observed at least ten times. This chain links TRBV19 with TRBJ1-5; 10 nucleotides match TRBD1. V shed 4 bases, J shed 5 bases, and the junction held 5 bases outside the gene matches. This CDR3 is 15 amino acids long. Germline-derived CDR1 and CDR2 are LNHDA and SQIVND (reference sequence). CDR3 residues: CASSTMGQGYQPQHF. CDR3 sequence (DNA): TGTGCCAGTAGTACAATGGGACAGGGGTATCAGCCCCAGCATTTT.

This clonotype showed up many times. The chain carries TRBV7-9 and TRBJ2-3; 7 bases line up with TRBD2. From germline, CDR1 is SEHNR and CDR2 FQNEAQ (reference sequence). This CDR3 is 17 amino acids long. V gave up 7 bases and J gave up 3 bases; unmatched junction bases: 16. This CDR3 reads CASITLSLRESTDTQYF. The CDR3 DNA follows: TGTGCCAGCATCACACTCTCACTGCGGGAGAGTACAGATACGCAGTATTTT. The entire variable domain, with the rest obtained from reference TRBV7-9 and TRBJ2-3, is as follows: DTGVSQNPRHKITKRGQNVTFRCDPISEHNRLYWYRQTLGQGPEFLTYFQNEAQLEKSRLLSDRFSAERPKGSFSTLEIQRTEQGDSAMYLCASITLSLRESTDTQYFGPGTRLTVL.